This T cell receptor beta chain was recovered during a study of cytotoxic CD8 clonotypes in ibrutinib-treated CLL. Clones were sequenced by immunoSEQ multiplex PCR, and TCRdb holds only the in-frame ones, with some missing. The sample lists 100,000 to 150,000 clones, roughly 88% seen once, with around 2% in the top ten. CDR3 size: 13 residues. Germline V CDR1 and CDR2: SEHNR, FQNEAQ (reference sequence). Between the trimmed V and J ends, which lost 0 bases and 4 bases, there was a span of 6 bases. The TCR originated in a human donor with chronic lymphocytic leukemia. The specimen comprised PBMCs, sampled after 24 months of ibrutinib treatment. This chain connects TRBV7-9 to TRBJ1-1; D call uncertain. CDR3 in DNA: TGTGCCAGCAGCTTAGCGGGTGTCACTGAAGCTTTCTTT. It yields the protein CASSLAGVTEAFF.